The clone carrying this TCR beta chain appeared a single time. What it binds is not known. One end of the junction does not line up with germline, which may come from a read error. These data originate in a study of lung T cells in sarcoidosis with Löfgren's syndrome. At the level of the study: Bronchoalveolar lavage fluid in sarcoidosis accumulates CD4+ T cells. Findings and caveats of the study: Multiple Löfgren's syndrome patients reportedly shared TRAV12-1 and TRBV2 CDR3 motifs.

From the reads, TCRdb called clonotypes with MiXCR, one entry per CDR3 protein. Among some 20,000 distinct CDR3 sequences listed, roughly a fifth were seen once. Germline V gene sequence: CDR1 MDHEN, CDR2 SYDVKM. This CDR3 contains 16 residues. The TCR sequence derives from a human donor with sarcoidosis (Löfgren's syndrome or another form), or a control subject (not recorded which). J is TRBJ1-6 and V is TRBV28, with D perhaps TRBD1 (6 bases). Sequencing was carried out using CD4+ T cells from PBMCs. CDR3 DNA sequence: TGCGACAGCAGTTTTGGGGACACCTGGTCCAATTCACCCCTCCACTTT. Translated, it gives CDSSFGDTWSNSPLHF. Using reference TRBV28 and TRBJ1-6 for the parts outside the CDR3, the full variable domain is DVKVTQSSRYLVKRTGEKVFLECVQDMDHENMFWYRQDPGLGLRLIYFSYDVKMKEKGDIPEGYSVSREKKERFSLILESASTNQTSMYLCDSSFGDTWSNSPLHFGNGTRLTVT.